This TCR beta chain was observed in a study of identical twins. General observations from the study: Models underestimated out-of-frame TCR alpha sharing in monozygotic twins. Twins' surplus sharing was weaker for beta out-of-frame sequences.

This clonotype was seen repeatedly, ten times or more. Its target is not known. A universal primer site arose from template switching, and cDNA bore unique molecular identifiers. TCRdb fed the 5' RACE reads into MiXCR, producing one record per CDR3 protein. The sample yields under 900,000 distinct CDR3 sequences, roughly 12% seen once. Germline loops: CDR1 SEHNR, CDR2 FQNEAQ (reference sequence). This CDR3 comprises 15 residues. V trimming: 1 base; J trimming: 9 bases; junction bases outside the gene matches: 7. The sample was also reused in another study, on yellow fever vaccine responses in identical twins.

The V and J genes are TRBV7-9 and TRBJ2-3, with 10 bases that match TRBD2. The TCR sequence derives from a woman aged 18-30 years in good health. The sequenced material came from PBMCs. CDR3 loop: CASSLEAGGPGTQYF. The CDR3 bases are TGTGCCAGCAGCTTAGAAGCGGGGGGGCCCGGGACGCAGTATTTT. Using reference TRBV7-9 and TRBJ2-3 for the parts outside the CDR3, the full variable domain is DTGVSQNPRHKITKRGQNVTFRCDPISEHNRLYWYRQTLGQGPEFLTYFQNEAQLEKSRLLSDRFSAERPKGSFSTLEIQRTEQGDSAMYLCASSLEAGGPGTQYFGPGTRLTVL.